This T cell receptor beta chain was sequenced for a study of a mutant IDH1 vaccine in newly diagnosed glioma. Study-wide context: Radiotherapy alone preceded vaccination by 4-6 weeks; alternatively, vaccination started with temozolomide cycles. Standard pretreatment was either radiotherapy, temozolomide, or, for most, radiochemotherapy with temozolomide. The study, taken as a whole, reports: Whatever changes occurred in top peripheral T cell clonotypes seemed unrelated to pseudoprogression.

As to this clone: The antigen is unknown.

The V gene's germline CDR1 is LNHNV and CDR2 YYDKDF (reference sequence). The CDR3 consists of 13 residues. V lost 5 bases, J lost 3 bases, and 10 bases lay in between. The time point here: week 47, end of study. The study gave 300 ug of mutant IDH1 20-mer peptide per vaccine dose, with topical imiquimod. Libraries were prepared by immunoSEQ multiplex PCR; TCRdb keeps only in-frame clonotypes and omits some of them. The sample comprises around 53,000 clones, less than 85% of which are singletons, and approximately 4.6% rests with the top ten. The gene calls are TRBV15 and TRBJ2-5; D not resolved. The sequence came from a woman aged 25 to 39 with glioma. Some clones in this sample may be carry-over from other donors' samples. The starting material was PBMCs, obtained from a glioma patient whose treatment included an IDH1 peptide vaccine. Written as DNA, the CDR3 is TGTGCCACCAGCGGCAGCTCAAAAGAGACCCAGTACTTC. Its protein is CATSGSSKETQYF.